The 18 T cell receptor beta chains given below trace back to one sample, sequenced in a study of type 1 regulatory T cells. TCRdb redid the calling of the reads with MiXCR, one entry per CDR3 protein. The sample shows some 6,000 distinct CDR3 sequences, roughly 27% of them seen only once. Their antigens are not known. Sequencing was done on a sample of cultured T cells, either the whole culture or a sorted T cell fraction (not recorded which). The subset was: Tr1-enriched cell product generated in vitro against host alloantigens. The receptors were gathered from a human donor in good health.

In its sample, this clonotype is medium-sized. V usage is TRBV12-3 or TRBV12-4 and J usage is TRBJ2-1; D might be TRBD1 (5 bases). Deletions cut 3 bases from V and 7 bases from J, with 10 bases between. CDR3 size: 13 residues. DNA for the CDR3: TGTGCCAGCAGTTTCATAGCAGGGAATGAGCAGTTCTTC. Translated, it gives CASSFIAGNEQFF.

The chain couples TRBV5-1 to TRBJ2-7, with TRBD2 identical over 15 bases. After removal of 3 bases from V and 7 bases from J, the junction contained 5 bases not matched to a gene. The CDR3 sequence is 15 residues long. Germline V lookup: CDR1 SGHRS, CDR2 YFSETQ. The CDR3 DNA follows: TGCGCCAGCAGCTGGGGGACTAGCGGGAGGACGGAGCAGTACTTC. Its translation is CASSWGTSGRTEQYF. The entire variable domain, with the rest obtained from reference TRBV5-1 and TRBJ2-7, is as follows: KAGVTQTPRYLIKTRGQQVTLSCSPISGHRSVSWYQQTPGQGLQFLFEYFSETQRNKGNFPGRFSGRQFSNSRSEMNVSTLELGDSALYLCASSWGTSGRTEQYFGPGTRLTVT.

Relative to its sample, this clonotype is medium-sized (0.01 to 0.1%). This rearrangement joins TRBV7-2 to TRBJ1-2; TRBD1 is a possible D gene (5 bases). The germline V gene encodes CDR1 SGHTA and CDR2 FQGNSA. V was pared by 1 base and J by 4 bases, with 10 bases between. CDR3 length: 14 residues. The CDR3 loop is CASSLVVGAYGYTF. As DNA, the CDR3 is TGTGCCAGCAGCTTAGTTGTAGGGGCCTATGGCTACACCTTC.

The rearrangement uses TRBV2 and TRBJ2-7, with D possibly being TRBD2 (6 bases). The CDR3 totals 15 residues. Trimming shortened V by 2 bases and J by 6 bases, and 17 bases separated the two germline ends. In germline, CDR1 is SNHLY, CDR2 FYNNEI. The CDR3 sequence is CASSEPGDSLREQYF. For the CDR3, the DNA is TGTGCCAGCAGTGAACCCGGGGACTCGCTTCGCGAGCAGTACTTC.

The rearrangement joins TRBV6-1 to TRBJ2-1, with D perhaps being TRBD1 or TRBD2 (5 bases each). The germline gives CDR1 MNHNS, CDR2 SASEGT. The CDR3 is 14 amino acids. V lost 9 bases and J lost 4, with 16 bases in between. The CDR3: CASQAGTQYNEQFF. CDR3 nucleotides: TGTGCCAGTCAGGCCGGGACGCAGTACAATGAGCAGTTCTTC.

This clonotype is classed as medium-sized. The chain links TRBV25-1 to TRBJ2-6; no firm D call. The CDR3 loop spans 15 amino acids. Between the trimmed V and J ends, which lost 1 base and 0 bases, there was a span of 4 bases. Germline V gene data show CDR1 as MGHDK and CDR2 as SYGVNS. This CDR3 reads CASSEWGSGANVLTF. The CDR3 DNA is TGTGCCAGCAGTGAATGGGGCTCTGGGGCCAACGTCCTGACTTTC.

The rearrangement uses TRBV7-9 and TRBJ1-4; 10 nucleotides align to TRBD1. Germline assignment: CDR1 SEHNR and CDR2 FQNEAQ (reference sequence). With V trimmed by 2 bases and J by 5 bases, 2 bases remained unmatched. This CDR3 has 15 residues. CDR3 protein: CASSLKTGGNEKLFF. CDR3 nucleotide sequence: TGTGCCAGCAGCTTAAAGACAGGGGGCAATGAAAAACTGTTTTTT.

The chain employs TRBV7-6 and TRBJ2-7, with 12 bases lining up with TRBD2. The ends lost 5 bases at V and 7 bases at J; junction bases unmatched: 9. The CDR3 is made up of 15 amino acids. The germline V gene has CDR1 SGHVS and CDR2 FNYEAQ. The CDR3 spells CASSPRLAGDGEQYF. CDR3 coding DNA: TGTGCCAGCAGCCCAAGACTAGCGGGAGACGGAGAGCAGTACTTC.

Sample share makes this clonotype medium-sized. The chain links TRBV7-2 to TRBJ2-7; D gene unclear. The germline V and J ends were trimmed by 5 bases and 5 bases, with 16 bases remaining between them. The CDR3 loop spans 14 amino acids. Germline CDR1 reads SGHTA; CDR2 reads FQGNSA. The CDR3 here is CASSAQVGPNEQYF. CDR3 coding DNA: TGTGCCAGCAGCGCCCAGGTGGGCCCCAACGAGCAGTACTTC.

Relative to its sample, this clonotype is medium-sized. The V call is TRBV7-2, the J call TRBJ2-7, with 8 nucleotides matching TRBD2. V gave up 0 bases and J gave up 2 bases; unmatched junction bases: 3. The CDR3 is 15 residues long. Germline lookup yields CDR1 SGHTA and CDR2 FQGNSA. The CDR3 spells CASSLAMTSAYEQYF. The CDR3 bases are TGTGCCAGCAGCTTAGCTATGACTAGCGCCTACGAGCAGTACTTC.

On this clonotype: A much larger clonotype is one base distant, so this may be a read error. The chain has TRBV30 and TRBJ1-2; D unresolved. Germline V gene data show CDR1 as GTSNPN and CDR2 as SVGIG (reference sequence). The CDR3 totals 14 residues. CDR3 loop: CAWSVRRASYDYTF. CDR3 DNA: TGTGCCTGGAGTGTACGGAGGGCGAGCTATGACTACACCTTC.

This clonotype is labeled as medium-sized. The rearrangement uses TRBV5-6 and TRBJ1-2, with 9 bases identical to TRBD1. Trimming removed 2 bases from V and 5 bases from J; junction bases left unmatched: 4. Germline CDR1 SGHDT, CDR2 YYEEEE. The CDR3 covers 14 residues. In DNA, the CDR3 is TGTGCCAGCAGCTTTGGACAGGGGATTTATGGCTACACCTTC. Its translation: CASSFGQGIYGYTF.

This clonotype was observed a single time. The gene calls are TRBV6-5 and TRBJ2-1, with TRBD1 identical over 9 bases. Per germline, CDR1 MNHEY and CDR2 SVGAGI. This CDR3 has 14 amino acids. V was pared by 6 bases and J by 13 bases, with 13 bases of the junction left unmatched. CDR3: CASRRGTGFVEQFF. Here the CDR3 DNA reads TGTGCCAGCAGAAGGGGGACAGGGTTCGTTGAACAGTTCTTC.

V usage is TRBV20-1 and J usage is TRBJ2-4; the D is unclear. The CDR3 has 13 amino acids. V lost 3 bases, J lost 4 bases, and 10 bases lay in between. Germline CDR1 and CDR2: DFQATT and SNEGSKA (reference sequence). The CDR3, as DNA: TGCAGTGCTAGCGTGAGCGCTAAAAACATTCAGTACTTC. Translating it yields CSASVSAKNIQYF.

The chain joins TRBV3-1 to TRBJ2-1, with D perhaps TRBD2 (7 bases). Looked up from germline, CDR1 is LGHDT and CDR2 is YNNKEL (reference sequence). V shed 2 bases and J shed 0 bases, with 26 bases lying between them. This CDR3 contains 21 residues. CDR3 coding DNA: TGTGCCAGCAGCCAACATCTTACAGGGTCTCAGGGGAGGGGCTCCTACAATGAGCAGTTCTTC. This codes for CASSQHLTGSQGRGSYNEQFF.

This clonotype was observed at least ten times. The chain employs TRBV5-1 and TRBJ2-6, with a weak D call TRBD1 (5 bases). The V gene lost 4 bases and the J gene lost 0 bases, with 8 bases spanning the gap. The CDR3 consists of 15 residues. Germline CDR1 is SGHRS and CDR2 is YFSETQ. The CDR3: CASSPDSSGANVLTF. The DNA for the CDR3 is TGCGCCAGCAGCCCTGACAGCTCTGGGGCCAACGTCCTGACTTTC.

This clonotype was observed many times. The chain is built from TRBV30 and TRBJ1-4; D is unresolved. V was clipped by 2 bases and J by 8 bases, with 18 bases between them. Per the germline V gene, CDR1 is GTSNPN and CDR2 is SVGIG (reference sequence). The CDR3 totals 15 residues. The CDR3 protein is CAWSYPGRMGEKLFF. The CDR3 nucleotides are TGTGCCTGGAGTTACCCCGGACGGATGGGCGAAAAACTGTTTTTT.

This clonotype counts as medium-sized. This chain joins TRBV6-5 and TRBJ1-1, with D possibly matching TRBD1 (6 bases). CDR1 is MNHEY and CDR2 is SVGAGI in the germline V gene. The V and J ends lost 0 bases and 0 bases respectively, with 14 bases between them. This CDR3 region has 17 residues. The CDR3 nucleotides are TGTGCCAGCAGTTACTCGATCGCGGGGGCAGTGAACACTGAAGCTTTCTTT. This encodes CASSYSIAGAVNTEAFF.